One and the same sample provided the 22 T cell receptor beta chains below, sequenced in a study of long-term antiretroviral therapy in people with HIV. Survey-level resolution applied to immunoSEQ assay v3.0. The protocol was immunoSEQ multiplex PCR, while the TCRdb copy is restricted to in-frame clones and leaves out a portion. The sample contains 15,000 to 20,000 clones, around 85% of which appear only once. Sequenced material: unsorted PBMCs, taken just before starting antiretroviral therapy. The receptors were gathered from a man aged 40-49 years with HIV.

The V call is TRBV2, the J call TRBJ2-2, with D perhaps TRBD2 (7 bases). Trimming removed 7 bases from V and 0 bases from J, with 15 bases in between. CDR3 length equals 16 residues. Germline V CDR1 and CDR2: SNHLY, FYNNEI. The CDR3 sequence is CASTREGGANTGELFF. The CDR3 nucleotides read TGTGCCAGCACCCGAGAGGGGGGGGCGAACACCGGGGAGCTGTTTTTT.

V usage is TRBV7-9 and J usage is TRBJ1-4, with D unresolved. This CDR3 has 11 residues. Deletions cut 5 bases from V and 5 bases from J, with 3 bases between. Germline-derived CDR1 and CDR2 are SEHNR and FQNEAQ (reference sequence). The CDR3 spells CASSPNEKLFF. The CDR3 coding sequence is TGTGCCAGCAGCCCCAATGAAAAACTGTTTTTT. Full variable domain (rest looked up from reference TRBV7-9 and TRBJ1-4): DTGVSQNPRHKITKRGQNVTFRCDPISEHNRLYWYRQTLGQGPEFLTYFQNEAQLEKSRLLSDRFSAERPKGSFSTLEIQRTEQGDSAMYLCASSPNEKLFFGSGTQLSVL.

This clone was recorded only once. At one end, the junction sequence differs from germline, possibly due to a read error. V and J are TRBV7-7 and TRBJ2-5, with TRBD1 matching over 7 bases. Looked up from germline, CDR1 is SSHAT and CDR2 is FNYEAQ (reference sequence). The CDR3 extends over 14 amino acids. As DNA, the CDR3 is TGTGCTAGCAGCCACGACAGGGTTGCAGAGACCCAGTACTTC. Encoded protein: CASSHDRVAETQYF.

V usage is TRBV30 and J usage is TRBJ1-2; possibly TRBD1 for D (6 bases). V lost 1 base and J 4 bases, leaving 16 bases between the germline ends. The CDR3 totals 15 residues. Germline-derived CDR1 and CDR2 are GTSNPN and SVGIG (reference sequence). CDR3 nucleotide sequence: TGTGCCTGGAGTGCGCGCCGAACAGGGAGCTATGGCTACACCTTC. Translated, it gives CAWSARRTGSYGYTF.

The chain carries TRBV10-2 and TRBJ1-2; D gene unclear. Trimming pared 2 bases from V and 4 bases from J, leaving 11 bases between. This CDR3 comprises 14 residues. The germline V gene has CDR1 WSHSY and CDR2 SAAADI. The CDR3: CASSESWGGYGYTF. CDR3 bases: TGCGCCAGCAGTGAGAGTTGGGGTGGCTATGGCTACACCTTC.

The V gene is TRBV5-4, the J gene TRBJ2-2, with D perhaps matching TRBD1 (6 bases). The CDR3 has 17 amino acids. Germline assignment: CDR1 SGHNT and CDR2 YYREEE (reference sequence). V lost 4 bases, J lost 1 base, and 17 bases lay in between. The CDR3 protein is CASSTGQGFQNTGELFF. Here the CDR3 DNA reads TGTGCCAGCAGCACAGGGCAGGGATTCCAGAACACCGGGGAGCTGTTTTTT.

CDR3 residues: CSGQNQETQYF. The CDR3 DNA reads TGCAGTGGCCAGAACCAAGAGACCCAGTACTTC. The gene calls are TRBV20-1 and TRBJ2-5; D unresolved. V was clipped by 7 bases and J by 0 bases, with 6 bases between them. Germline V gene sequence: CDR1 DFQATT, CDR2 SNEGSKA (reference sequence). This CDR3 region has 11 residues.

The chain recombines TRBV9 with TRBJ1-1, with D hard to call. This CDR3 spans 11 amino acids. Germline V lookup: CDR1 SGDLS, CDR2 YYNGEE. V lost 0 bases to trimming and J lost 8 bases, with 5 bases between them. The CDR3 nucleotides are TGTGCCAGCAGCGTAGTGGCGGAAGCTTTCTTT. Amino acid sequence: CASSVVAEAFF.

The V gene is TRBV11-2, the J gene TRBJ2-6, with D perhaps TRBD1 (5 bases). Looked up from germline, CDR1 is SGHAT and CDR2 is FQNNGV. Trimming stripped 5 bases from V and 2 bases from J, with 19 bases between. The CDR3 loop spans 18 amino acids. The DNA for the CDR3 is TGTGCCAGCAGCACAGCAGGGTATCTTGTTGCTGGGGCCAACGTCCTGACTTTC. Residues: CASSTAGYLVAGANVLTF.

The rearrangement joins TRBV27 to TRBJ2-7, with TRBD2 matching over 13 bases. Germline V gene data show CDR1 as MNHEY and CDR2 as SMNVEV (reference sequence). This CDR3 spans 18 amino acids. The trim removed 5 bases at V and 3 bases at J, leaving 13 bases unmatched. CDR3 region: CASSQHRTSGGGFYEQYF. As DNA, the CDR3 is TGTGCCAGCAGTCAGCATAGGACTAGCGGGGGAGGATTCTACGAGCAGTACTTC.

The J gene is TRBJ2-1, the V gene TRBV19, with 9 nucleotides matching TRBD1. The CDR3 covers 12 residues. V dropped 5 bases and J dropped 14; count of bases not matched to a gene: 7. The germline V gene encodes CDR1 LNHDA and CDR2 SQIVND (reference sequence). The CDR3, as DNA: TGTGCCAGTAGTGAACTGGGACAGGGCGAGTTCTTC. Its protein product is CASSELGQGEFF.

This clone counts as large. This chain links TRBV19 with TRBJ1-1, with D maybe TRBD1 (6 bases). Per germline, CDR1 LNHDA and CDR2 SQIVND (reference sequence). CDR3 length: 14 residues. V was clipped by 5 bases and J by 0 bases, with 10 bases between them. The CDR3 protein is CASSPGVLNTEAFF. The CDR3 DNA follows: TGTGCCAGTAGTCCAGGGGTTTTGAACACTGAAGCTTTCTTT.

The chain carries TRBV7-9 and TRBJ2-1; 9 bases are shared with TRBD2. CDR1 SEHNR and CDR2 FQNEAQ come from the germline V gene (reference sequence). The V gene end was trimmed by 3 bases and the J gene end by 8 bases; junction bases not matched to a gene: 8. The CDR3 has 15 residues. This chain's CDR3 is CASSFRAGGGDEQFF. CDR3 coding DNA: TGTGCCAGCAGCTTCCGAGCGGGAGGAGGGGATGAGCAGTTCTTC.

This chain links TRBV19 with TRBJ2-7; no clear D. Germline loops: CDR1 LNHDA, CDR2 SQIVND (reference sequence). The CDR3 is made up of 15 amino acids. The ends were cut back, 0 bases at V and 2 bases at J, with 11 bases in the middle. Here the CDR3 reads CASSIDGTLTYEQYF. CDR3 coding DNA: TGTGCCAGTAGTATAGATGGTACGCTTACCTACGAGCAGTACTTC.

The chain couples TRBV7-8 to TRBJ1-4, with 7 bases that match TRBD1. Germline CDR1 SGHVS, CDR2 FQNEAQ. The CDR3 sequence is 15 residues long. V dropped 3 bases and J dropped 10; count of bases not matched to a gene: 11. As DNA, the CDR3 is TGTGCCAGCAGCTTTGGAGACAGGGTCAGGGGAAAACTGTTTTTT. As protein: CASSFGDRVRGKLFF.

The chain uses TRBV14 and TRBJ2-3, with 15 positions matching TRBD2. V lost 5 bases, J lost 1 base, and 7 bases stayed unmatched. Germline CDR1 is SGHDN and CDR2 is FVKESK. CDR3 length equals 18 residues. CDR3 residues: CASSARTSGGVRTDTQYF. The CDR3 DNA reads TGTGCCAGCAGCGCCCGGACTAGCGGGGGGGTCCGCACAGATACGCAGTATTTT.

The rearrangement uses TRBV29-1 and TRBJ2-7, with 8 nucleotides matching TRBD2. V lost 1 base and J lost 2; bases outside the gene matches: 7. CDR3 length: 15 residues. CDR1 and CDR2 (germline): SQVTM, ANQGSEA. This CDR3 reads CSVEGASGPTYEQYF. DNA for the CDR3: TGCAGCGTTGAAGGGGCTAGCGGGCCCACCTACGAGCAGTACTTC.

This clone occurred a few times. CDR3 sequence (DNA): TGTGCCAGCAGCTCCGACAGGAGCATATACGAGCAGTACTTC. Translation gives CASSSDRSIYEQYF. The chain carries TRBV7-9 and TRBJ2-7, with D possibly being TRBD1 (6 bases). V lost 4 bases and J lost 4, with 14 bases in between. Per the germline V gene, CDR1 is SEHNR and CDR2 is FQNEAQ (reference sequence). The CDR3 length is 14 residues. Supplemented by reference TRBV7-9 and TRBJ2-7, the full variable domain reads DTGVSQNPRHKITKRGQNVTFRCDPISEHNRLYWYRQTLGQGPEFLTYFQNEAQLEKSRLLSDRFSAERPKGSFSTLEIQRTEQGDSAMYLCASSSDRSIYEQYFGPGTRLTVT.

The rearrangement links TRBV7-6 to TRBJ2-7; weak D call: TRBD1 (5 bases). The CDR3 runs to 12 residues. With 2 bases removed from V and 4 bases from J, the gap between germline ends came to 6 bases. Germline-derived CDR1 and CDR2 are SGHVS and FNYEAQ. The DNA of the CDR3 is TGTGCCAGCAGCTTACAGGGTTACGAGCAGTACTTC. It is translated as CASSLQGYEQYF.

This chain uses TRBV7-9 with TRBJ2-2; the D is unclear. In germline, CDR1 is SEHNR, CDR2 FQNEAQ (reference sequence). The germline V and J ends were trimmed by 3 bases and 7 bases, with 12 bases remaining between them. CDR3 length: 14 amino acids. In nucleotides, the CDR3 is TGTGCCAGCAGCTTTGTCCAAGTTGGCGGGGAGCTGTTTTTT. Translated, it gives CASSFVQVGGELFF. Full variable domain (outside the CDR3, taken from reference TRBV7-9 and TRBJ2-2): DTGVSQNPRHKITKRGQNVTFRCDPISEHNRLYWYRQTLGQGPEFLTYFQNEAQLEKSRLLSDRFSAERPKGSFSTLEIQRTEQGDSAMYLCASSFVQVGGELFFGEGSRLTVL.

CDR3 bases: TGTGCCAGCAGCTTAGCGCAGGCCCTCCGCACAGATACGCAGTATTTT. Protein sequence: CASSLAQALRTDTQYF. The chain is built from TRBV7-9 and TRBJ2-3; no clear D. V lost 0 bases and J lost 1, with 11 bases in between. This CDR3 has 16 amino acids. Germline V gene data show CDR1 as SEHNR and CDR2 as FQNEAQ (reference sequence). The whole variable domain, filled in from reference TRBV7-9 and TRBJ2-3, reads DTGVSQNPRHKITKRGQNVTFRCDPISEHNRLYWYRQTLGQGPEFLTYFQNEAQLEKSRLLSDRFSAERPKGSFSTLEIQRTEQGDSAMYLCASSLAQALRTDTQYFGPGTRLTVL.

This clone turned up a few times. J is TRBJ1-1 and V is TRBV5-1; maybe TRBD1 (5 bases). Trimming cost V 5 bases and J 1 base, with 9 bases left between them. The CDR3 loop spans 13 amino acids. Looked up from germline, CDR1 is SGHRS and CDR2 is YFSETQ. The CDR3 sequence is CASSSQGNTEAFF. The CDR3 coding sequence is TGCGCCAGCAGTTCTCAGGGGAACACTGAAGCTTTCTTT.